Each of the 10 T cell receptor beta chains below was sequenced from the same sample in a study of shared clonotypes between healthy human individuals. Here immunoSEQ multiplex PCR was the method, and the copy in TCRdb shows in-frame clones only, minus some. This table has roughly 1,000,000 clones, around 82% appearing once. The sample taken for sequencing was memory CD4+ T cells from PBMCs. Regarding subset: CD45RA-negative fraction. These receptors originate from a young man in good health. Some clones in this sample may be carry-over from other donors' samples.

This sequence joins TRBV5-4 and TRBJ1-3, with TRBD1 as a possible D gene (5 bases). V lost 4 bases and J lost 0, with 8 bases in between. Germline CDR1 and CDR2: SGHNT and YYREEE (reference sequence). The CDR3 is 14 residues long. CDR3 coding DNA: TGTGCCAGCAGCGCCGACAGCTCTGGAAACACCATATATTTT. The encoded protein is CASSADSSGNTIYF.

This chain joins TRBV7-2 and TRBJ2-7, with 12 bases aligning to TRBD2. Germline V gene sequence: CDR1 SGHTA, CDR2 FQGNSA. The CDR3 is 17 residues long. J was trimmed by 4 bases and V by 1 base; bases with no gene match: 8. CDR3 amino acids: CASSLGSPLAGGYEQYF. Written as DNA, the CDR3 is TGTGCCAGCAGCTTAGGATCGCCCCTAGCGGGAGGGTACGAGCAGTACTTC.

The table lists this clone with a count of one. The chain joins TRBV28 to TRBJ2-1; D is possibly TRBD2 (6 bases). Trimming took 0 bases from V and 10 from J, leaving 25 bases between them. The CDR3 length is 18 residues. The V gene's germline CDR1 is MDHEN and CDR2 SYDVKM. The CDR3 region has the DNA TGTGCCAGCAGTTTATGGGGGAGGTGGGGAACCGGGGATCCGGAGCAGTTCTTC. It encodes CASSLWGRWGTGDPEQFF.

A few counts support this clone. This rearrangement joins TRBV19 to TRBJ2-1; 7 bases align to TRBD1. The length of the CDR3 is 17 residues. Germline CDR1 reads LNHDA; CDR2 reads SQIVND (reference sequence). J was trimmed by 2 bases and V by 5 bases; bases with no gene match: 12. In DNA, the CDR3 is TGTGCCAGTAGTCAACCCCCCTGGACAGGCCCCTACAATGAGCAGTTCTTC. Translating gives CASSQPPWTGPYNEQFF.

V usage is TRBV7-7 and J usage is TRBJ1-4; D is unresolved. Per the germline V gene, CDR1 is SSHAT and CDR2 is FNYEAQ (reference sequence). V gave up 5 bases and J gave up 8 bases, with 9 bases separating them. This CDR3 is built from 12 residues. The CDR3 loop reads CASSPIREKLFF. In nucleotides, the CDR3 is TGTGCCAGCAGCCCCATACGGGAAAAACTGTTTTTT.

This clone was observed a handful of times. Distinct nucleotide sequences in the sample also encode this CDR3. V usage is TRBV18 and J usage is TRBJ1-1; D possibly corresponds to TRBD1 (5 bases). Trimming removed 1 base from V and 5 bases from J, with 8 bases in between. Looked up from germline, CDR1 is KGHSH and CDR2 is LQKENI. The CDR3 length is 13 residues. The CDR3 is CASSPQGRTEAFF. For the CDR3, the DNA is TGTGCCAGCTCACCACAGGGGAGAACTGAAGCTTTCTTT.

CDR3 in DNA: TGTGCCAGCAGTTTAACTTGGACAGGGCTCCTTTTCGAGAGCTCCTACAATGAGCAGTTCTTC. Protein sequence: CASSLTWTGLLFESSYNEQFF. The V and J genes are TRBV28 and TRBJ2-1; 8 bases are a match to TRBD1. The CDR3 spans 21 residues. Germline-derived CDR1 and CDR2 are MDHEN and SYDVKM. The trim removed 2 bases at V and 0 bases at J, leaving 18 bases unmatched.

The rearrangement joins TRBV7-3 to TRBJ2-2, with a possible D match to TRBD1 (6 bases). V shed 2 bases and J shed 0 bases, with 7 bases lying between them. From germline, CDR1 is SGHTA and CDR2 FQGTGA. This CDR3 spans 15 amino acids. The CDR3 nucleotides read TGTGCCAGCAGCTTACAGGGGCCGAACACCGGGGAGCTGTTTTTT. This codes for CASSLQGPNTGELFF.

The genes are TRBV30 and TRBJ2-6; D perhaps matches TRBD1 (5 bases). CDR1 and CDR2 (germline): GTSNPN, SVGIG (reference sequence). The CDR3 covers 13 residues. V dropped 5 bases and J dropped 1 base, with 6 bases sitting between them. CDR3 region: CAWAGSGANVLTF. The DNA of the CDR3 is TGTGCCTGGGCAGGGTCTGGGGCCAACGTCCTGACTTTC.

V gene TRBV2 combines with J gene TRBJ2-7; 8 nucleotides agree with TRBD2. With 5 bases clipped from V and 3 bases from J, the junction kept 6 bases outside the gene matches. The CDR3 has 14 amino acids. CDR1 is SNHLY and CDR2 is FYNNEI in the germline V gene. The CDR3 protein is CASSYTSGYYEQYF. CDR3 nucleotides: TGTGCCAGCAGTTATACTAGCGGATACTACGAGCAGTACTTC.